This T cell receptor beta chain was found in a study of CD4 T cells in relation to SARS-CoV-2 and coronaviruses. Study observations and caveats: Monoreactive clones expanded significantly more to SARS-CoV-2 than crossreactive clones did.

TCRdb's copy holds only in-frame clones and misses some; the assay was immunoSEQ multiplex PCR. The sample carries 65,000 or so clones, around 86% recorded once. Unexposed donor CD4+ T cells date from about 2011-2018, before the COVID-19 pandemic. Cryopreserved PBMCs were CD4-enriched, then split into naive and memory cells. On this clone: What it recognizes is unknown.

Germline CDR1 reads DFQATT; CDR2 reads SNEGSKA (reference sequence). CDR3 length: 11 amino acids. V lost 6 bases to trimming and J lost 5 bases; unmatched junction nucleotides: 1. This chain connects TRBV20-1 to TRBJ2-5; 9 bases agree with TRBD1. This clonotype originated in a human donor in good health. Source material: memory CD4+ T cells from PBMCs. CDR3 loop: CSAGTGETQYF. DNA of the CDR3: TGCAGTGCCGGGACAGGGGAGACCCAGTACTTC.